The entry below gives a single TCR beta chain sequence along with its context. This sample was included in a study of OX40 agonist ivuxolimab in advanced cancers. The germline gives CDR1 LNHDA, CDR2 SQIVND (reference sequence). The V and J ends lost 4 bases and 0 bases, in that order; junction bases with no gene match: 8. The length of the CDR3 is 16 residues. Clones were read by immunoSEQ multiplex PCR, and TCRdb kept only the in-frame ones, dropping some. The table lists 50,000 or so clones, about 90% of them singletons. V is TRBV19 and J is TRBJ1-1; 7 nucleotides align to TRBD1. The source was CD4+ or CD8+ T cells sorted from blood, collected in a trial of the OX40 agonist ivuxolimab. The receptor was isolated from an adult with an advanced solid tumor such as melanoma, head and neck, liver or kidney cancer. The CDR3 coding sequence is TGTGCCAGTAGTACCCAGGGGGGGCGTTTGAACACTGAAGCTTTCTTT. This translates into CASSTQGGRLNTEAFF.